This TCR beta chain is drawn from a study of CD8+ T cells in alopecia areata. General study findings and limits: Scalp lesions, especially in alopecia totalis/universalis, had higher clonality than normal scalp.

On this clone itself: Its antigen is unknown.

The germline gives CDR1 SGHVS, CDR2 FNYEAQ. CDR3 length equals 13 residues. Trimming took off 4 bases at V and 0 bases at J, with 6 bases between the two ends. RNA was isolated and reverse transcribed to cDNA, the sequencing template. Generated by immunoSEQ multiplex PCR, the TCRdb table keeps only in-frame clones and is missing some. The repertoire consists of 110,000 or so clones, with less than 80% occurring once and the leading ten covering about 3%. What was sequenced was CD4+ T cells sorted from blood. The J gene is TRBJ1-1, the V gene TRBV7-6; perhaps TRBD1 as D (6 bases). The clonotype originates from a human donor in good health. Written as DNA, the CDR3 is TGTGCCAGCAGCTGGACAGTGAACACTGAAGCTTTCTTT. Translation gives CASSWTVNTEAFF.